This TCR beta chain is drawn from a study of cytomegalovirus exposure and HLA in healthy donors. Using immunoSEQ multiplex PCR, the repertoire was profiled, and TCRdb retains in-frame clones only, with some absent. The table has around 400,000 clones, 80% to 90% seen once. On this clone: What it recognizes is unknown.

Germline CDR1 SGHVS, CDR2 FQNEAQ. The length of the CDR3 is 16 residues. Trimming stripped 5 bases from V and 4 bases from J, with 21 bases between. Study results and limitations: Researchers counted around 170 TCR beta chains as cytomegalovirus-associated. Most TCR sequences showed up rarely, but some public TCRs showed up in many donors. It was confirmed in vitro that three of the CMV-associated chains were specific for CMV antigens.

This chain joins TRBV7-8 and TRBJ2-7, with TRBD1 as a possible D gene (7 bases). Sample: PBMCs. This clonotype originated in a woman aged 18 to 35 in good health and CMV-seronegative. CDR3 DNA sequence: TGTGCCAGCAGCGTCAGGGCAGGGGGGAGTAATTACGAGCAGTACTTC. It yields the protein CASSVRAGGSNYEQYF.